This passage covers 23 T cell receptor beta chains from one sample sequenced in a study of CD8+ T cells in alopecia areata. Treatment in this sample: oral pan-JAK inhibitor, 5-10 mg twice daily. RNA was extracted and reverse transcribed into cDNA as the sequencing template. This table comes from immunoSEQ multiplex PCR, and its TCRdb copy is limited to in-frame clones, with some not included. In the table there are more than 150,000 clones, about half of which are singletons. The sequencing here drew on CD8+ T cells sorted from blood, taken around week 54, from a patient treated with tofacitinib. These receptor sequences come from a human donor with alopecia areata.

The chain combines TRBV30 with TRBJ2-5; D may match TRBD1 or TRBD2 (6 bases each). CDR3 length: 14 residues. V lost 4 bases and J lost 0, with 12 bases in between. The V gene's germline CDR1 is GTSNPN and CDR2 SVGIG (reference sequence). CDR3 protein: CAWNGGAYQETQYF. The CDR3 nucleotides are TGTGCCTGGAACGGGGGCGCGTACCAAGAGACCCAGTACTTC.

V is TRBV30 and J is TRBJ2-7; possibly TRBD1 for D (6 bases). CDR1 GTSNPN and CDR2 SVGIG come from the germline V gene (reference sequence). The V and J ends lost 1 base and 2 bases respectively, with 6 bases between them. CDR3 length: 12 amino acids. CDR3 DNA: TGTGCCTGGAGTGACAGGGCCTACGAGCAGTACTTC. It encodes CAWSDRAYEQYF.

The rearrangement links TRBV18 to TRBJ2-2, with 7 positions matching TRBD1. Germline V lookup: CDR1 KGHSH, CDR2 LQKENI. The CDR3 has 16 amino acids. J gave up 5 bases and V 2 bases, and 8 bases lay outside the gene matches. CDR3 sequence reads: CASSPSAGGRTGELFF. In nucleotides, the CDR3 is TGTGCCAGCTCACCATCGGCAGGGGGAAGAACCGGGGAGCTGTTTTTT.

The chain uses TRBV18 and TRBJ1-2; D not resolved. This CDR3 is built from 13 residues. Trimming stripped 4 bases from V and 3 bases from J, with 9 bases between. In germline, CDR1 is KGHSH, CDR2 LQKENI. This CDR3 is CASSQEEDYGYTF. CDR3 coding DNA: TGTGCCAGCTCACAGGAGGAGGACTATGGCTACACCTTC.

On this clone: A single base separates this from a much larger clone, so it may be a read error. In the same sample, other DNA sequences code for this CDR3. V and J are TRBV9 and TRBJ1-1; a weak D match, TRBD1 (5 bases). The CDR3 spans 13 residues. Deletions cut 0 bases from V and 4 bases from J, with 7 bases between. Germline CDR1 is SGDLS and CDR2 is YYNGEE. The CDR3 nucleotides read TGTGCCAGCAGCGTAGGGGGGAGCACTGAAGCTTTCTTT. Protein product: CASSVGGSTEAFF.

The chain couples TRBV6-5 to TRBJ2-1; D perhaps matches TRBD1 (5 bases). Germline CDR1 MNHEY, CDR2 SVGAGI. The ends were cut back, 0 bases at V and 2 bases at J, with 11 bases in the middle. The CDR3 runs to 16 residues. CDR3 sequence (DNA): TGTGCCAGCAGTTACTCGGCACAGGTAACCTACAATGAGCAGTTCTTC. Amino acid sequence: CASSYSAQVTYNEQFF.

This chain connects TRBV7-9 to TRBJ1-2; 8 positions match TRBD1. The germline V gene has CDR1 SEHNR and CDR2 FQNEAQ (reference sequence). J gave up 5 bases and V 5 bases, and 7 bases lay outside the gene matches. The CDR3 is 14 amino acids. The chain's CDR3 is CASSLMRTGYGYTF. DNA for the CDR3: TGTGCCAGCAGCCTAATGAGGACAGGGTATGGCTACACCTTC.

There are a few counts of this clone. The gene calls are TRBV14 and TRBJ2-1, with 8 bases matching TRBD2. V lost 2 bases to trimming and J lost 3 bases; unmatched junction nucleotides: 6. The germline gives CDR1 SGHDN, CDR2 FVKESK. The CDR3 is 16 amino acids. This chain's CDR3 is CASSQPQAGVYNEQFF. The CDR3 region has the DNA TGTGCCAGCAGCCAACCGCAAGCGGGGGTCTACAATGAGCAGTTCTTC.

This clone was seen more than once but under ten times. Other DNA sequences in this specimen translate into the identical CDR3. The chain uses TRBV7-9 and TRBJ2-3; no clear D. This CDR3 is built from 11 residues. Germline V gene data show CDR1 as SEHNR and CDR2 as FQNEAQ (reference sequence). Trimming took 4 bases from V and 2 from J, leaving 1 base between them. This CDR3 reads CASSSTDTQYF. CDR3 sequence (DNA): TGTGCCAGCAGCTCCACAGATACGCAGTATTTT.

This chain uses TRBV4-3 with TRBJ2-5; TRBD2 agrees at 8 bases. The ends lost 4 bases at V and 5 bases at J; junction bases unmatched: 9. The CDR3 has 15 residues. Germline lookup yields CDR1 LGHNA and CDR2 YSLEER. The CDR3: CASSPLYGGAETQYF. Written as DNA, the CDR3 is TGCGCCAGCAGCCCTCTTTACGGGGGGGCCGAGACCCAGTACTTC.

This clone was counted at least ten times. The chain links TRBV25-1 to TRBJ1-2; D is uncertain. Germline V CDR1 and CDR2: MGHDK, SYGVNS. Deletions cut 6 bases from V and 4 bases from J, with 12 bases between. CDR3 length: 13 residues. The CDR3 loop reads CASSETEIYGYTF. The CDR3 DNA sequence: TGTGCCAGCAGCGAAACGGAGATCTATGGCTACACCTTC.

This clone was seen only a few times. The chain is built from TRBV29-1 and TRBJ1-5; D is unclear. V gave up 5 bases and J gave up 3 bases, with 8 bases separating them. Germline V gene sequence: CDR1 SQVTM, CDR2 ANQGSEA. The CDR3 runs 12 residues. CDR3 nucleotides: TGCAGCGTTCTCCGGTTCAATCAGCCCCAGCATTTT. Protein: CSVLRFNQPQHF.

This rearrangement joins TRBV5-4 to TRBJ2-3; 12 positions agree with TRBD2. Losses at the gene ends were 3 bases for V and 6 bases for J; bases not matched to a gene: 5. Germline assignment: CDR1 SGHNT and CDR2 YYREEE (reference sequence). CDR3 length: 15 residues. CDR3 sequence reads: CASSSTSGGSDTQYF. The CDR3 DNA sequence: TGTGCCAGCAGCTCGACTAGCGGGGGATCGGATACGCAGTATTTT.

This rearrangement joins TRBV6-5 to TRBJ2-5; D perhaps matches TRBD2 (5 bases). The CDR3 has 16 amino acids. Germline lookup yields CDR1 MNHEY and CDR2 SVGAGI. Trimming took off 0 bases at V and 3 bases at J, with 14 bases between the two ends. Written as DNA, the CDR3 is TGTGCCAGCAGTTACTCTGACGGGGTCGGAGAAGAGACCCAGTACTTC. This encodes CASSYSDGVGEETQYF.

This clone was detected only once. The CDR3 sequence is CASSLDGASEQPQHF. CDR3 coding DNA: TGTGCCAGCAGCTTGGATGGGGCCTCGGAACAGCCCCAGCATTTT. The rearrangement joins TRBV5-4 to TRBJ1-5, with a possible D match to TRBD1 (5 bases). The CDR3 length is 15 residues. V was cut by 0 bases and J by 7 bases, with 14 bases left in between. The germline gives CDR1 SGHNT, CDR2 YYREEE (reference sequence).

In this sample, this clone turned up a few times. This rearrangement joins TRBV29-1 to TRBJ2-3, with D possibly being TRBD2 (5 bases). The V gene's germline CDR1 is SQVTM and CDR2 ANQGSEA. V was cut by 3 bases and J by 1 base, with 11 bases left in between. This CDR3 is 14 amino acids long. The CDR3 DNA reads TGCAGCGTTGATACTGCGGGCGGCACAGATACGCAGTATTTT. It is translated as CSVDTAGGTDTQYF.

This clone was seen more than once but under ten times. The V gene is TRBV10-3, the J gene TRBJ1-2, with D tentatively TRBD1 (5 bases). The CDR3 is made up of 14 amino acids. Germline V gene lookup returns CDR1 ENHRY and CDR2 SYGVKD. Trimming stripped 4 bases from V and 4 bases from J, with 13 bases between. CDR3 bases: TGTGCCATCAGTGTTGACGGAGACAGCTATGGCTACACCTTC. Translating it yields CAISVDGDSYGYTF.

A few counts support this clone. The chain joins TRBV6-6 to TRBJ1-2; TRBD1 matches at 8 bases. There are 14 residues in the CDR3. Trimming cost V 2 bases and J 4 bases; bases outside gene matches: 3. Germline V gives CDR1 MNHNY, CDR2 SVGAGI (reference sequence). CDR3 coding DNA: TGTGCCAGCAGTTACGTTACAGGGGGCTATGGCTACACCTTC. It encodes CASSYVTGGYGYTF.

The rearrangement joins TRBV30 to TRBJ2-2; D gene ambiguous. CDR1 is GTSNPN, CDR2 SVGIG, per germline (reference sequence). V was cut by 2 bases and J by 8 bases, with 6 bases left in between. The CDR3 sequence is 11 residues long. The CDR3 sequence is CAWSPGGELFF. CDR3 bases: TGTGCCTGGAGTCCCGGGGGGGAGCTGTTTTTT.

This clone was detected once. The genes are TRBV15 and TRBJ2-1, with 11 positions matching TRBD2. This CDR3 is built from 16 residues. The germline V gene has CDR1 LNHNV and CDR2 YYDKDF (reference sequence). Losses at the gene ends were 5 bases for V and 5 bases for J; bases not matched to a gene: 8. CDR3 in amino acids: CATSRTVAGGHNEQFF. CDR3 coding DNA: TGTGCCACCAGCCGGACAGTAGCGGGGGGGCACAATGAGCAGTTCTTC.

This clone was observed many times. This sequence joins TRBV19 and TRBJ1-6; maybe TRBD1 (5 bases). The CDR3 is 16 amino acids. Germline-derived CDR1 and CDR2 are LNHDA and SQIVND (reference sequence). V shed 7 bases and J shed 6 bases, with 19 bases lying between them. CDR3: CASKDPGTDLNSPLHF. The CDR3 DNA reads TGTGCCAGTAAAGACCCCGGGACGGATCTTAATTCACCCCTCCACTTT.

This clone was observed a few times. This sequence joins TRBV13 and TRBJ2-7; 7 bases fit TRBD1. With 5 bases clipped from V and 1 base from J, the junction kept 5 bases outside the gene matches. The germline V gene has CDR1 PRHDT and CDR2 FYEKMQ (reference sequence). The CDR3 consists of 14 residues. The CDR3 loop is CASSLGQESYEQYF. The CDR3 bases are TGTGCCAGCAGCCTCGGACAGGAGTCCTACGAGCAGTACTTC. Drawing the rest from reference TRBV13 and TRBJ2-7, the complete variable domain is AAGVIQSPRHLIKEKRETATLKCYPIPRHDTVYWYQQGPGQDPQFLISFYEKMQSDKGSIPDRFSAQQFSDYHSELNMSSLELGDSALYFCASSLGQESYEQYFGPGTRLTVT.

This chain uses TRBV7-2 with TRBJ2-3; perhaps D is TRBD1 or TRBD2 (5 bases each). CDR3 size: 16 residues. Germline loops: CDR1 SGHTA, CDR2 FQGNSA. V was pared by 1 base and J by 0 bases, with 11 bases between. The CDR3 DNA follows: TGTGCCAGCAGCTTAGGGGTGAGGGGTAGCACAGATACGCAGTATTTT. As protein: CASSLGVRGSTDTQYF.